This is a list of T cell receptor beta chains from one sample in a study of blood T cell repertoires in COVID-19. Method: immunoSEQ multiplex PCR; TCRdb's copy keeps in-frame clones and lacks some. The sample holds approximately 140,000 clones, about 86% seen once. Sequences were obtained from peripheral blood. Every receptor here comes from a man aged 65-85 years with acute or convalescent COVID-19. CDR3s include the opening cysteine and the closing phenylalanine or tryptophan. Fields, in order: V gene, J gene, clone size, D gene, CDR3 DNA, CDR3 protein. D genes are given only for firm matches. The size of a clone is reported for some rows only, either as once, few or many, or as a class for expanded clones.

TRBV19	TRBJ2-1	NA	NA	TGTGCCAGTAGTCCAGCCAGCGTACTTAACAATGAGCAGTTCTTC	CASSPASVLNNEQFF
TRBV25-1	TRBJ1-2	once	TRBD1	TGTGCCAGCAGTGCCGGACAGGGGGTCTATGGCTACACCTTC	CASSAGQGVYGYTF
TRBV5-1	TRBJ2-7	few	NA	TGCGCCAGCAGCTTGGGACATTCGGGACTCGAGCAGTACTTC	CASSLGHSGLEQYF
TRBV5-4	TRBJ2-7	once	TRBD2	TGTGCCAGCAGCTTGGATCTAGCGGGAGACGGGCAGTACTTC	CASSLDLAGDGQYF
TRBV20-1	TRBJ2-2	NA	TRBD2	TGCAGTGCGAGTAAGGGACTAGCATCGTTCGGGGAGCTGTTTTTT	CSASKGLASFGELFF
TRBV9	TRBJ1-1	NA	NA	TGTGCCAGCAGCGTAGTAGGGGTGAACACTGAAGCTTTCTTT	CASSVVGVNTEAFF
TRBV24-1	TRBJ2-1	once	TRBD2	TGTGCCACCAGTGACCCCGGTCGACTAGCGGGAGATCCCTCCTACAATGAGCAGTTCTTC	CATSDPGRLAGDPSYNEQFF
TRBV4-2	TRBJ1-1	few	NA	TGTGCCAGCAGCCCTGGACAAAACACTGAAGCTTTCTTT	CASSPGQNTEAFF
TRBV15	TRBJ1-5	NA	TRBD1	TGTGCCACCAGCAGGGACAGGCAAAATCAGCCCCAGCATTTT	CATSRDRQNQPQHF
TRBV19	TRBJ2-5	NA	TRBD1	TGTGCCAGTAGTATAGTTGCCAGGGGGCGAGAGACCCAGTACTTC	CASSIVARGRETQYF
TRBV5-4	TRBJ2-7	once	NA	TGTGCCAGCAGCTTGGAGCAACTGTCCGGGGGCGAGCAGTACTTC	CASSLEQLSGGEQYF
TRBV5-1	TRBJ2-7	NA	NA	TGCGCCAGCAGCTTGACGACTGCCGGCTACGAGCAGTACTTC	CASSLTTAGYEQYF
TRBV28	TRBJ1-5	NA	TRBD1	TGTGCCACCCGCGGACAGGGTTATCAGCCCCAGCATTTT	CATRGQGYQPQHF
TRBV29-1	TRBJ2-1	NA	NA	TGCAGCGTTGGGCGAGGGACTTACAATGAGCAGTTCTTC	CSVGRGTYNEQFF
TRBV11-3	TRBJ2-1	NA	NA	TGTGCCAGCAGCTTAGAGGCAGGGATTTACAATGAGCAGTTCTTC	CASSLEAGIYNEQFF
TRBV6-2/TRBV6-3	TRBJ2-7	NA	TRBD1	TGTGCCAGCAGTCCCTCCGGGACAGGGGGAGAATCCTACGAGCAGTACTTC	CASSPSGTGGESYEQYF
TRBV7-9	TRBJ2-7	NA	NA	TGTGCCAGCAGCCCAGGACAACAGCCCTACGAGCAGTACTTC	CASSPGQQPYEQYF
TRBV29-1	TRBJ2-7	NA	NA	TGCAGCGTTGAGGCCTCCAGTTACCCCTACGAGCAGTACTTC	CSVEASSYPYEQYF
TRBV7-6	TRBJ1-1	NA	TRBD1	TGTGCCAGCAGCTTAGTACAGGGGGACACTGAAGCTTTCTTT	CASSLVQGDTEAFF
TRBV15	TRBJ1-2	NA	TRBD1	TGTGCCACCAGCAGAGATTACAGGGGGTCCTATGGCTACACCTTC	CATSRDYRGSYGYTF
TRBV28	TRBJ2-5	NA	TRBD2	TGTGCCAGCAGAGTGGGAGGGGACCAAGAGACCCAGTACTTC	CASRVGGDQETQYF
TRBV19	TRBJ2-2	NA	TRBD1	TGTGCCAGTAGTATAGTCGGGAGTTCGGGACAGGGGACCGGGGAGCTGTTTTTT	CASSIVGSSGQGTGELFF
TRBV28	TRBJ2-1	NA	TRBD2	TGTGCCAGCAGAGAAGCGGGAGGGCGGTACAATGAGCAGTTCTTC	CASREAGGRYNEQFF
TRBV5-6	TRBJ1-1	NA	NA	TGTGCCAGCAGCTTGGAGGGGTTCGGAGCTTTCTTT	CASSLEGFGAFF
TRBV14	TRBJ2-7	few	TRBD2	TGTGCCAGCAGCCAGCGGACTAGCGGGATGGGGGCGCGCGAGCAGTACTTC	CASSQRTSGMGAREQYF
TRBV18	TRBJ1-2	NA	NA	TGTGCCAGCTCACCGGGGCCAAGGAGGGACGGTGGCTACACCTTC	CASSPGPRRDGGYTF
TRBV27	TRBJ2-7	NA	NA	TGTGCCAGCAGGCCCACCAACCTCTTCGGTGAGCAGTACTTC	CASRPTNLFGEQYF
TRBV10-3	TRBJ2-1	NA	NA	TGTGCCATCAGTGACACAGACCCAGTCTACAATGAGCAGTTCTTC	CAISDTDPVYNEQFF
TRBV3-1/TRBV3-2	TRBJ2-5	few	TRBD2	TGTGCCAGCAGCTCCCAGACTAGCGGGAGGGGACTCCCTCAAGAGACCCAGTACTTC	CASSSQTSGRGLPQETQYF
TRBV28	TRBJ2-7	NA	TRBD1	TGTGCCAGCAGGTCCCCTTTCCGGGACAGGGGAGCCTACGAGCAGTACTTC	CASRSPFRDRGAYEQYF